Shown below are 12 T cell receptor beta chains from a single sample sequenced in a study of T-cell memory formation after mild COVID-19. From the 5' RACE reads, TCRdb called clonotypes with MiXCR, one entry per CDR3 protein. In the table there are around 370,000 distinct CDR3 sequences, 21% of which are singletons. The sequenced sample was PBMCs or a T cell subset sorted from them (not recorded which). The receptors originated from an adult woman who had mild COVID-19 (a few samples of this study predate the infection). Cell type and time point are not known.

This clonotype was observed a handful of times. V and J are TRBV18 and TRBJ2-1; TRBD1 matches 10 bases. This CDR3 spans 15 amino acids. V lost 4 bases and J lost 8; bases outside the gene matches: 8. In germline, CDR1 is KGHSH, CDR2 LQKENI. As DNA, the CDR3 is TGTGCCAGCTCACTTTCCGGGACAGGGGTTGATGAGCAGTTCTTC. This encodes CASSLSGTGVDEQFF.

This clonotype was detected a few times. CDR3: CASIDRDEAFF. The DNA for the CDR3 is TGTGCCAGCATAGACAGGGATGAAGCTTTCTTT. This chain uses TRBV7-9 with TRBJ1-1, with TRBD1 matching 7 bases. The trim removed 7 bases at V and 7 bases at J, leaving 3 bases unmatched. Germline V gene sequence: CDR1 SEHNR, CDR2 FQNEAQ (reference sequence). This CDR3 region has 11 residues.

V usage is TRBV12-3 or TRBV12-4 and J usage is TRBJ1-2; 11 bases line up with TRBD1. This CDR3 is 20 amino acids long. V was clipped by 6 bases and J by 4 bases; unmatched bases: 22. CDR3 sequence (DNA): TGTGCCAGCAGCAAAACCTTCAACCCGGGACAGGGGGGATCTGTCTATGGCTACACCTTC. As protein: CASSKTFNPGQGGSVYGYTF.

This chain connects TRBV15 to TRBJ1-3; D is ambiguous. The CDR3 is 15 residues long. Trimming shortened V by 0 bases and J by 0 bases, and 6 bases separated the two germline ends. Germline CDR1 and CDR2: LNHNV and YYDKDF (reference sequence). CDR3 DNA: TGTGCCACCAGCAGAGACAAGAGCTCTGGAAACACCATATATTTT. Encoded protein: CATSRDKSSGNTIYF.

This clonotype was seen a few times. V is TRBV7-2 and J is TRBJ1-5; D is possibly TRBD1 (6 bases). The ends were cut back, 7 bases at V and 7 bases at J, with 14 bases in the middle. CDR3 length: 13 amino acids. Germline assignment: CDR1 SGHTA and CDR2 FQGNSA. The CDR3 spells CASTPGHRQPQHF. CDR3 DNA: TGTGCCAGCACCCCGGGACACAGGCAGCCCCAGCATTTT.

The chain couples TRBV7-9 to TRBJ1-2; tentatively, D is TRBD1 (5 bases). This CDR3 has 15 residues. V lost 5 bases to trimming and J lost 8 bases, with 21 bases between them. Germline V lookup: CDR1 SEHNR, CDR2 FQNEAQ (reference sequence). CDR3 bases: TGTGCCAGCAGCCCCCGGATAGGGGATGCGGAGGGCTACACCTTC. As protein: CASSPRIGDAEGYTF.

The rearrangement uses TRBV9 and TRBJ2-7, with 9 bases matching TRBD1. The germline CDR1 and CDR2 sequences are SGDLS and YYNGEE. With V trimmed by 2 bases and J by 3 bases, 6 bases remained unmatched. The CDR3 contains 15 residues. The CDR3: CASSVRDREVYEQYF. CDR3 DNA: TGTGCCAGCAGCGTCCGGGACAGGGAGGTCTACGAGCAGTACTTC.

This sequence joins TRBV20-1 and TRBJ2-7, with D perhaps being TRBD1 or TRBD2 (5 bases each). The V gene's germline CDR1 is DFQATT and CDR2 SNEGSKA (reference sequence). V was pared by 6 bases and J by 6 bases, with 18 bases between. The CDR3 is 13 residues long. The DNA of the CDR3 is TGCAGTGCCCCCGGGACGCTGGTTGGCGAGCAGTACTTC. The encoded protein is CSAPGTLVGEQYF.

The chain joins TRBV11-2 to TRBJ2-3; 9 positions agree with TRBD2. Germline trimming cut 0 bases from V and 11 bases from J; bases unmatched to any gene: 12. CDR1 and CDR2 from the germline V gene are SGHAT and FQNNGV. The CDR3 covers 16 residues. The CDR3 is CASSLDLSGGLNGQYF. CDR3 nucleotide sequence: TGTGCCAGCAGCTTAGACCTTAGCGGGGGCTTGAACGGGCAGTATTTT.

The V call is TRBV20-1, the J call TRBJ2-7, with D perhaps matching TRBD1 (6 bases). V shed 5 bases and J shed 2 bases, with 16 bases lying between them. CDR3 length equals 14 residues. Germline loops: CDR1 DFQATT, CDR2 SNEGSKA (reference sequence). This chain's CDR3 is CSAAPLGAAYEQYF. CDR3 in DNA: TGCAGTGCTGCGCCGCTGGGGGCGGCCTACGAGCAGTACTTC.

The chain recombines TRBV24-1 with TRBJ2-7; perhaps TRBD2 as D (5 bases). CDR3 size: 16 residues. V was pared by 9 bases and J by 3 bases, with 23 bases between. Germline V gene data show CDR1 as KGHDR and CDR2 as SFDVKD. The CDR3 loop is CATEGQALGGSYEQYF. The CDR3 DNA reads as TGTGCCACCGAAGGTCAGGCCCTCGGAGGTAGCTACGAGCAGTACTTC.

This chain connects TRBV6-2 or TRBV6-3 to TRBJ1-6; D gene uncertain. The CDR3 length is 13 residues. Germline CDR1 MNHEY, CDR2 SVGEGT. V shed 2 bases and J shed 10 bases, with 9 bases lying between them. The CDR3 DNA follows: TGTGCCAGCAGTTACGGACGGCGGTCACCCCTCCACTTT. Translation gives CASSYGRRSPLHF.